These T cell receptor beta chains were read from a single sample in a study of cytomegalovirus exposure and HLA in healthy donors. Assay used: immunoSEQ multiplex PCR; TCRdb lists only in-frame clones, some missing. The sample includes 200,000 or so clones, 77% seen only once; the top ten take 2.1%. Source material: PBMCs. The receptors shown here come from a woman younger than 45 in good health and CMV-seropositive. Each CDR3 is given with its conserved first and last residue. A D gene is named only where the DNA matches it firmly. Clone size is given for some rows only: seen once, a few or many times, or a class if the clone is expanded.

J gene: TRBJ2-7; clone size: .; D gene: .; V gene: TRBV30; CDR3 protein: CAWSVRGDYEQYF; CDR3 DNA: TGTGCCTGGAGTGTACGCGGGGACTACGAGCAGTACTTC
J gene: TRBJ2-2; clone size: few; D gene: TRBD1; V gene: TRBV4-3; CDR3 protein: CASSQDQGAGTGELFF; CDR3 DNA: TGCGCCAGCAGCCAAGACCAGGGGGCCGGAACCGGGGAGCTGTTTTTT
J gene: TRBJ2-2; clone size: .; D gene: .; V gene: TRBV11-2; CDR3 protein: CASSFGHQGSGELFF; CDR3 DNA: TGTGCCAGCAGCTTTGGTCACCAGGGTTCCGGGGAGCTGTTTTTT
J gene: TRBJ2-3; clone size: .; D gene: .; V gene: TRBV18; CDR3 protein: CASSPAGVGTDTQYF; CDR3 DNA: TGTGCCAGCTCACCGGCAGGGGTTGGCACAGATACGCAGTATTTT
J gene: TRBJ2-1; clone size: .; D gene: .; V gene: TRBV7-8; CDR3 protein: CASSRRWGDLNEQFF; CDR3 DNA: TGTGCCAGCAGTCGCCGGTGGGGGGACTTGAATGAGCAGTTCTTC
J gene: TRBJ1-1; clone size: few; D gene: .; V gene: TRBV5-1; CDR3 protein: CASSFAGLNTEAFF; CDR3 DNA: TGCGCCAGCAGCTTCGCAGGGCTGAACACTGAAGCTTTCTTT
J gene: TRBJ2-5; clone size: few; D gene: .; V gene: TRBV5-1; CDR3 protein: CASSFGGGGETQYF; CDR3 DNA: TGCGCCAGCAGCTTCGGGGGAGGGGGAGAGACCCAGTACTTC
J gene: TRBJ1-1; clone size: .; D gene: TRBD1; V gene: TRBV30; CDR3 protein: CAWSTNRGLSGTFF; CDR3 DNA: TGTGCCTGGAGTACCAACAGGGGGCTCAGTGGAACTTTCTTT
J gene: TRBJ2-7; clone size: few; D gene: TRBD2; V gene: TRBV7-2; CDR3 protein: CASSLAGLAGVNEQYF; CDR3 DNA: TGTGCCAGCAGCTTAGCGGGACTAGCGGGAGTAAACGAGCAGTACTTC
J gene: TRBJ2-3; clone size: .; D gene: TRBD2; V gene: TRBV4-3; CDR3 protein: CASSQEPAGGARDTQYF; CDR3 DNA: TGCGCCAGCAGCCAAGAACCGGCGGGGGGGGCTCGCGATACGCAGTATTTT
J gene: TRBJ2-3; clone size: .; D gene: .; V gene: TRBV6-5; CDR3 protein: CASSYSRSKDTQYF; CDR3 DNA: TGTGCCAGCAGTTACTCCCGGTCTAAGGATACGCAGTATTTT
J gene: TRBJ1-5; clone size: .; D gene: TRBD1; V gene: TRBV6-1; CDR3 protein: CASSGWGLRDSRHLHQPQHF; CDR3 DNA: TGTGCCAGCAGTGGATGGGGTCTCCGGGACAGTAGACACCTCCATCAGCCCCAGCATTTT
J gene: TRBJ1-2; clone size: .; D gene: TRBD1; V gene: TRBV5-1; CDR3 protein: CASSWGDRVNYGYTF; CDR3 DNA: TGCGCCAGCAGCTGGGGGGACAGGGTGAACTATGGCTACACCTTC
J gene: TRBJ2-7; clone size: .; D gene: TRBD1; V gene: TRBV5-1; CDR3 protein: CASSFGPDRAYEQYF; CDR3 DNA: TGCGCCAGCAGCTTTGGACCCGACAGGGCCTACGAGCAGTACTTC
J gene: TRBJ2-1; clone size: .; D gene: .; V gene: TRBV30; CDR3 protein: CAWSTTSRRGNEQFF; CDR3 DNA: TGTGCCTGGAGTACTACTAGCCGGAGGGGCAATGAGCAGTTCTTC
J gene: TRBJ1-1; clone size: .; D gene: .; V gene: TRBV28; CDR3 protein: CASSLSQGWAEAFF; CDR3 DNA: TGTGCCAGCAGTTTATCGCAGGGTTGGGCTGAAGCTTTCTTT
J gene: TRBJ1-4; clone size: few; D gene: TRBD1; V gene: TRBV5-6; CDR3 protein: CASSLPGQGAKKLFF; CDR3 DNA: TGTGCCAGCAGCCTACCGGGACAGGGGGCGAAAAAACTGTTTTTT
J gene: TRBJ2-7; clone size: .; D gene: .; V gene: TRBV7-2; CDR3 protein: CASSFEQGHEQYF; CDR3 DNA: TGTGCCAGCAGCTTTGAGCAGGGCCACGAGCAGTACTTC
J gene: TRBJ2-5; clone size: .; D gene: TRBD1; V gene: TRBV7-8; CDR3 protein: CASGFTGGQTQYF; CDR3 DNA: TGTGCCAGCGGTTTTACAGGGGGGCAGACCCAGTACTTC
J gene: TRBJ2-1; clone size: .; D gene: .; V gene: TRBV7-2; CDR3 protein: CASSYPGGEQFF; CDR3 DNA: TGTGCCAGCAGCTACCCCGGAGGTGAGCAGTTCTTC
J gene: TRBJ1-3; clone size: .; D gene: TRBD1; V gene: TRBV7-8; CDR3 protein: CASRAGGFASGNTIYF; CDR3 DNA: TGTGCCAGCAGGGCAGGGGGCTTCGCCTCTGGAAACACCATATATTTT
J gene: TRBJ2-7; clone size: .; D gene: TRBD2; V gene: TRBV5-1; CDR3 protein: CASRSGTSGAREQYF; CDR3 DNA: TGCGCCAGCAGGAGCGGGACTAGCGGCGCCCGGGAGCAGTACTTC
J gene: TRBJ2-7; clone size: .; D gene: TRBD2; V gene: TRBV27; CDR3 protein: CASRLAGGSEQYF; CDR3 DNA: TGTGCCAGCCGCTTAGCGGGAGGATCCGAGCAGTACTTC
J gene: TRBJ1-1; clone size: once; D gene: .; V gene: TRBV18; CDR3 protein: CASSPPFGVTSLNTEAFF; CDR3 DNA: TGTGCCAGCTCACCACCGTTCGGGGTAACCTCCCTGAACACTGAAGCTTTCTTT
J gene: TRBJ2-5; clone size: .; D gene: TRBD2; V gene: TRBV6-1; CDR3 protein: CASSEAWGGSFTQYF; CDR3 DNA: TGTGCCAGCAGTGAAGCTTGGGGGGGGTCTTTCACCCAGTACTTC
J gene: TRBJ1-5; clone size: .; D gene: .; V gene: TRBV5-1; CDR3 protein: CASSFGDTGQPQHF; CDR3 DNA: TGCGCCAGCAGCTTCGGGGACACCGGTCAGCCCCAGCATTTT
J gene: TRBJ1-5; clone size: .; D gene: .; V gene: TRBV30; CDR3 protein: CAWSNKQVGNQPQHF; CDR3 DNA: TGTGCCTGGAGTAATAAACAGGTTGGCAATCAGCCCCAGCATTTT
J gene: TRBJ2-1; clone size: .; D gene: .; V gene: TRBV19; CDR3 protein: CASSTTSALAPTWDNEQFF; CDR3 DNA: TGTGCCAGTAGTACAACGTCCGCTCTAGCGCCTACTTGGGACAATGAGCAGTTCTTC
J gene: TRBJ1-6; clone size: once; D gene: TRBD1; V gene: TRBV30; CDR3 protein: CAWSRDRGISPLHF; CDR3 DNA: TGTGCCTGGAGTCGGGACAGGGGGATTTCACCCCTCCACTTT
J gene: TRBJ2-3; clone size: .; D gene: .; V gene: TRBV6-6; CDR3 protein: CALGVTGGHTDTQYF; CDR3 DNA: TGTGCCCTTGGGGTAACGGGGGGCCACACAGATACGCAGTATTTT
J gene: TRBJ2-3; clone size: .; D gene: TRBD1; V gene: TRBV6-5; CDR3 protein: CASSPRDRARDTQYF; CDR3 DNA: TGTGCCAGCAGCCCCCGGGACAGGGCCAGAGATACGCAGTATTTT
J gene: TRBJ2-5; clone size: .; D gene: TRBD1; V gene: TRBV6-5; CDR3 protein: CASRSWTGQETQYF; CDR3 DNA: TGTGCCAGCCGATCTTGGACAGGGCAAGAGACCCAGTACTTC
J gene: TRBJ2-1; clone size: .; D gene: TRBD2; V gene: TRBV10-2; CDR3 protein: CASSEPVAGAGEQFF; CDR3 DNA: TGCGCCAGCAGTGAGCCGGTAGCGGGGGCTGGTGAGCAGTTCTTC
J gene: TRBJ1-1; clone size: .; D gene: .; V gene: TRBV25-1; CDR3 protein: CASSDWSTDWDTEAFF; CDR3 DNA: TGTGCCAGCAGTGATTGGTCGACAGACTGGGACACTGAAGCTTTCTTT
J gene: TRBJ2-5; clone size: .; D gene: .; V gene: TRBV5-1; CDR3 protein: CASSLATGGQETQYF; CDR3 DNA: TGCGCCAGCAGCTTGGCGACAGGCGGGCAAGAGACCCAGTACTTC
J gene: TRBJ1-2; clone size: .; D gene: .; V gene: TRBV29-1; CDR3 protein: CSVEDGQGYGGYTF; CDR3 DNA: TGCAGCGTTGAAGATGGGCAGGGGTATGGAGGCTACACCTTC
J gene: TRBJ2-5; clone size: .; D gene: TRBD2; V gene: TRBV4-2; CDR3 protein: CASSQLSGGAVEQYF; CDR3 DNA: TGTGCCAGCAGCCAGTTAAGCGGGGGGGCCGTAGAGCAGTACTTC
J gene: TRBJ2-3; clone size: .; D gene: .; V gene: TRBV21-1; CDR3 protein: CAKGYTDTQYF; CDR3 DNA: TGTGCCAAGGGGTACACAGATACGCAGTATTTT
J gene: TRBJ2-7; clone size: .; D gene: .; V gene: TRBV5-1; CDR3 protein: CASSLGEPGSYEQYF; CDR3 DNA: TGCGCCAGCAGCCTCGGGGAACCTGGGTCCTACGAGCAGTACTTC
J gene: TRBJ2-2; clone size: .; D gene: .; V gene: TRBV29-1; CDR3 protein: CSADGETTGELFF; CDR3 DNA: TGCAGCGCCGATGGAGAGACCACCGGGGAGCTGTTTTTT
J gene: TRBJ1-3; clone size: .; D gene: .; V gene: TRBV4-1; CDR3 protein: CASSQMGLGNTIYF; CDR3 DNA: TGCGCCAGCAGCCAAATGGGACTTGGAAACACCATATATTTT
J gene: TRBJ1-5; clone size: .; D gene: .; V gene: TRBV6-5; CDR3 protein: CASRPGGTRNQPQHF; CDR3 DNA: TGTGCCAGCAGACCCGGGGGGACACGCAATCAGCCCCAGCATTTT
J gene: TRBJ2-7; clone size: .; D gene: TRBD1; V gene: TRBV27; CDR3 protein: CASSLSNTGGFEQYF; CDR3 DNA: TGTGCCAGCAGTTTATCGAACACAGGGGGGTTCGAGCAGTACTTC
J gene: TRBJ2-3; clone size: .; D gene: .; V gene: TRBV29-1; CDR3 protein: CSVEEPGLDTQYF; CDR3 DNA: TGCAGCGTTGAAGAACCCGGTCTGGATACGCAGTATTTT
J gene: TRBJ1-2; clone size: .; D gene: TRBD1; V gene: TRBV2; CDR3 protein: CASSTGDPFYGYTF; CDR3 DNA: TGTGCCAGCAGTACAGGGGACCCCTTCTATGGCTACACCTTC
J gene: TRBJ1-5; clone size: .; D gene: TRBD1; V gene: TRBV28; CDR3 protein: CASSPMGQGRNQPQHF; CDR3 DNA: TGTGCCAGCAGCCCGATGGGACAGGGCCGCAATCAGCCCCAGCATTTT
J gene: TRBJ1-4; clone size: .; D gene: TRBD1; V gene: TRBV19; CDR3 protein: CASSPFVWDSSNEKLFF; CDR3 DNA: TGTGCCAGTAGTCCTTTTGTATGGGACAGTTCGAATGAAAAACTGTTTTTT
J gene: TRBJ1-3; clone size: .; D gene: TRBD1; V gene: TRBV23-1; CDR3 protein: CASSQPDKRDRGRNTIYF; CDR3 DNA: TGCGCCAGCAGTCAACCCGACAAAAGAGACAGGGGGCGTAACACCATATATTTT
J gene: TRBJ2-1; clone size: few; D gene: TRBD1; V gene: TRBV4-1; CDR3 protein: CASSQAQGAAYNEQFF; CDR3 DNA: TGCGCCAGCAGCCAAGCACAGGGGGCCGCTTACAATGAGCAGTTCTTC
J gene: TRBJ1-2; clone size: .; D gene: .; V gene: TRBV23-1; CDR3 protein: CASSQSLANYGYTF; CDR3 DNA: TGCGCCAGCAGTCAATCGTTAGCCAACTATGGCTACACCTTC
J gene: TRBJ2-5; clone size: .; D gene: TRBD2; V gene: TRBV4-2; CDR3 protein: CASSQELVAGGQETQYF; CDR3 DNA: TGTGCCAGCAGCCAAGAATTGGTAGCGGGGGGGCAAGAGACCCAGTACTTC
J gene: TRBJ1-1; clone size: once; D gene: TRBD1; V gene: TRBV13; CDR3 protein: CASRRDRGDTEAFF; CDR3 DNA: TGTGCCAGCAGACGCGACAGGGGGGACACTGAAGCTTTCTTT
J gene: TRBJ1-5; clone size: .; D gene: TRBD1; V gene: TRBV27; CDR3 protein: CASSPKGAGGVQPQHF; CDR3 DNA: TGTGCCAGCAGTCCCAAGGGCGCAGGGGGAGTTCAGCCCCAGCATTTT
J gene: TRBJ1-2; clone size: .; D gene: TRBD1; V gene: TRBV20-1; CDR3 protein: CSADRGNGYTF; CDR3 DNA: TGCAGTGCCGACAGGGGGAACGGCTACACCTTC
J gene: TRBJ2-6; clone size: .; D gene: TRBD2; V gene: TRBV19; CDR3 protein: CASSILAGGNSGANVLTF; CDR3 DNA: TGTGCCAGTAGTATACTAGCGGGTGGCAACTCTGGGGCCAACGTCCTGACTTTC
J gene: TRBJ1-6; clone size: .; D gene: TRBD1; V gene: TRBV14; CDR3 protein: CASSQDRGLYNSPLHF; CDR3 DNA: TGTGCCAGCAGCCAAGACAGGGGGCTGTATAATTCACCCCTCCACTTT
J gene: TRBJ2-3; clone size: .; D gene: .; V gene: TRBV7-9; CDR3 protein: CASSSLDRNADTQYF; CDR3 DNA: TGTGCCAGCAGCTCACTTGACAGGAACGCAGATACGCAGTATTTT